This is a list of T cell receptor beta chains from one sample in a study of shared clonotypes between healthy human individuals. Clones were read by immunoSEQ multiplex PCR, and TCRdb kept only the in-frame ones, dropping some. The sample lists more than 550,000 clones, about 92% occurring once. Sequenced sample: memory CD8+ T cells from PBMCs. These receptors were collected from a man between 18 and 35 years old in good health. Some clones in this sample may be carry-over from other donors' samples. Both conserved end residues are part of each CDR3.

V: TRBV28
J: TRBJ2-2
length: 13
CDR3: CASSLWEPGELFF

V: TRBV10-3
J: TRBJ1-1
length: 14
CDR3: CAISEEGSPSTAFF

V: TRBV5-4
J: TRBJ2-1
length: 15
CDR3: CASSLAAVSYNEQFF

V: TRBV5-8
J: -
length: 14
CDR3: CASSHPTVTYEQYF

V: TRBV6-6
J: TRBJ1-1
length: 14
CDR3: CASGNRGLFTEAFF

V: TRBV10-3
J: TRBJ2-1
length: 15
CDR3: CAISESSGVGNEQFF

V: TRBV7-9
J: TRBJ1-2
length: 13
CDR3: CASSVSAGYGYTF

V: TRBV5-4
J: TRBJ2-1
length: 17
CDR3: CASSLTSGVSSYNEQFF

V: TRBV11-3
J: TRBJ2-7
length: 14
CDR3: CASSLETDTYEQYF

V: TRBV5-6
J: TRBJ2-7
length: 13
CDR3: CASSPGGSYEQYF

V: TRBV2
J: TRBJ2-1
length: 13
CDR3: CASSFRAGNEQFF

V: TRBV19
J: TRBJ2-7
length: 14
CDR3: CASSISGYSYEQYF

V: TRBV7-9
J: TRBJ1-1
length: 13
CDR3: CASSPPGATEAFF

V: TRBV6-5
J: TRBJ2-1
length: 14
CDR3: CASSRSPNPDEQFF

V: TRBV5-1
J: TRBJ1-1
length: 11
CDR3: CASTMGREAFF

V: TRBV7-8
J: TRBJ2-1
length: 18
CDR3: CASSLDSWYGSSYNEQFF

V: TRBV29-1
J: TRBJ2-3
length: 18
CDR3: CSVEDPRGKTIYTDTQYF

V: TRBV7-9
J: TRBJ2-6
length: 13
CDR3: CASGGAGANVLTF

V: TRBV30
J: TRBJ1-5
length: 15
CDR3: CAWSATGDYNQPQHF

V: TRBV4-3
J: TRBJ2-6
length: 19
CDR3: CASSQDWGQVASGANVLTF

V: TRBV19
J: TRBJ2-7
length: 14
CDR3: CASSIGQGAIEQYF

V: TRBV13
J: TRBJ1-5
length: 14
CDR3: CASSLGPGPQPQHF

V: TRBV13
J: TRBJ1-1
length: 18
CDR3: CASSTESPYGTVNTEAFF

V: TRBV4-3
J: TRBJ2-2
length: 18
CDR3: CASSQDWGLAANTGELFF

V: TRBV2
J: TRBJ2-7
length: 12
CDR3: CARQGKGYEQYF

V: TRBV27
J: TRBJ2-7
length: 15
CDR3: CASSLGVQGTYEQYF

V: TRBV7-2
J: TRBJ2-1
length: 15
CDR3: CASSLMSLSYNEQFF

V: TRBV27
J: TRBJ2-1
length: 15
CDR3: CASSFNSGDYNEQFF

V: TRBV7-9
J: TRBJ2-7
length: 15
CDR3: CASSPPPGPSYEQYF

V: TRBV7-2
J: TRBJ1-2
length: 17
CDR3: CASFLSLGGGRIYGYTF

V: TRBV6-5
J: TRBJ1-2
length: 15
CDR3: CASRDGTGMAYGYTF

V: TRBV7-2
J: TRBJ1-1
length: 13
CDR3: CASSLPGNTEAFF

V: TRBV27
J: TRBJ2-7
length: 13
CDR3: CASSPMGSYEQYF

V: TRBV28
J: TRBJ2-1
length: 18
CDR3: CASSKETPLAGGGNEQFF

V: TRBV7-9
J: TRBJ1-1
length: 15
CDR3: CASSYRDRGYTEAFF

V: TRBV27
J: TRBJ2-2
length: 18
CDR3: CASSSRLAGGPATGELFF

V: TRBV6-5
J: TRBJ1-5
length: 14
CDR3: CASSYTRQVQPQHF

V: TRBV28
J: TRBJ2-3
length: 15
CDR3: CASSLGYGRADTQYF